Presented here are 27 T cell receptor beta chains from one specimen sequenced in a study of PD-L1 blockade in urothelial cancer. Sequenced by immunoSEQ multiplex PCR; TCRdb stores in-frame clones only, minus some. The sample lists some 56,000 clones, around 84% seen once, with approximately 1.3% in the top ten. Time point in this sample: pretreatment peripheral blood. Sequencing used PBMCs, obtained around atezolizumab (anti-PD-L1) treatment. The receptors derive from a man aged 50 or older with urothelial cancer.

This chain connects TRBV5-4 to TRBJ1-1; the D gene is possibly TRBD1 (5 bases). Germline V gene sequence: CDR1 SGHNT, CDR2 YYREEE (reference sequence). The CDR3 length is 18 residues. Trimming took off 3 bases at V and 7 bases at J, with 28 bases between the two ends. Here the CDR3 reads CASSYPALGVLGGDEAFF. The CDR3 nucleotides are TGTGCCAGCAGCTACCCCGCCTTAGGTGTATTGGGGGGGGATGAAGCTTTCTTT.

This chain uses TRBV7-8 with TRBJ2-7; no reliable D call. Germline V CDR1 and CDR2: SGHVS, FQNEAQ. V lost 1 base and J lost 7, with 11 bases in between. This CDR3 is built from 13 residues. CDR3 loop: CASSLVSLREQYF. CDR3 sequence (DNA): TGTGCCAGCAGCTTAGTCTCCCTCCGGGAGCAGTACTTC.

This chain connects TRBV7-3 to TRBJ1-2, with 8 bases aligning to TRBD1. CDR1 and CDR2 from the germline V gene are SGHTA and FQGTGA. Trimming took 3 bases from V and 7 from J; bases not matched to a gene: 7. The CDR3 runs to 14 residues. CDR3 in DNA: TGTGCCAGCAGCTTGGACAGGGAGGTTGGTGGCTACACCTTC. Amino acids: CASSLDREVGGYTF.

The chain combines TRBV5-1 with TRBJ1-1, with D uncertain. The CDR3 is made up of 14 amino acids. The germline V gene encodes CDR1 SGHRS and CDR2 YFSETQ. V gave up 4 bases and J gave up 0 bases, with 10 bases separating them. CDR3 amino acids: CASSPAGMNTEAFF. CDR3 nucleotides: TGCGCCAGCAGCCCGGCGGGAATGAACACTGAAGCTTTCTTT.

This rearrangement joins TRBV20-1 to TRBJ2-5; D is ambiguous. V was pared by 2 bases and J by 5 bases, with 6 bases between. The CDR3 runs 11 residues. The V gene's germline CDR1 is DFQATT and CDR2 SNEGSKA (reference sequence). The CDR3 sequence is CSARHQETQYF. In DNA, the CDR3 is TGCAGTGCTAGACATCAGGAGACCCAGTACTTC.

The CDR3 loop is CASRYPGTGSSEAFF. As DNA, the CDR3 is TGTGCCAGCAGGTACCCCGGGACAGGGTCCTCTGAAGCTTTCTTT. V and J are TRBV7-3 and TRBJ1-1; 9 nucleotides line up with TRBD1. Per the germline V gene, CDR1 is SGHTA and CDR2 is FQGTGA. The CDR3 contains 15 residues. V lost 6 bases to trimming and J lost 6 bases; unmatched junction nucleotides: 11.

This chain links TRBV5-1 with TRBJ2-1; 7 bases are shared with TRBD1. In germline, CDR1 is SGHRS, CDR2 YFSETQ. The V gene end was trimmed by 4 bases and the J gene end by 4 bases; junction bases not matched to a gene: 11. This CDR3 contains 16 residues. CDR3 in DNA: TGCGCCAGCAGCCCTGGACAGGTGCGAACGTACAATGAGCAGTTCTTC. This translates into CASSPGQVRTYNEQFF. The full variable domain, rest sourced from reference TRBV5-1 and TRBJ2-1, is KAGVTQTPRYLIKTRGQQVTLSCSPISGHRSVSWYQQTPGQGLQFLFEYFSETQRNKGNFPGRFSGRQFSNSRSEMNVSTLELGDSALYLCASSPGQVRTYNEQFFGPGTRLTVL.

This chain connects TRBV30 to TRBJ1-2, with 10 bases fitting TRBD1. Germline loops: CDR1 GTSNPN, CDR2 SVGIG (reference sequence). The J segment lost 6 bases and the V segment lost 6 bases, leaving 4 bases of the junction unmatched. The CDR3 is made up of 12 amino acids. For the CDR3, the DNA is TGTGCCTGTCTGACAGGGGGCGATGGCTACACCTTC. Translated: CACLTGGDGYTF.

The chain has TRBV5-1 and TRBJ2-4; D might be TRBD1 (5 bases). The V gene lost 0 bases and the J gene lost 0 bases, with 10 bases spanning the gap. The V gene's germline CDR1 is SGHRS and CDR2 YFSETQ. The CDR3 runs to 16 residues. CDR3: CASSLEGNLAKNIQYF. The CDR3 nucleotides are TGCGCCAGCAGCTTGGAGGGGAATTTAGCCAAAAACATTCAGTACTTC.

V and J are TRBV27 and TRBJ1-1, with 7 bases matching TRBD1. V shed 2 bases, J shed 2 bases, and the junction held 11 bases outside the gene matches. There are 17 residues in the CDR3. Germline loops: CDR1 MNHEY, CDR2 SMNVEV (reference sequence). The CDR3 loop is CASSLIGQEGTNTEAFF. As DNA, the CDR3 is TGTGCCAGCAGTTTAATAGGACAGGAAGGTACTAACACTGAAGCTTTCTTT.

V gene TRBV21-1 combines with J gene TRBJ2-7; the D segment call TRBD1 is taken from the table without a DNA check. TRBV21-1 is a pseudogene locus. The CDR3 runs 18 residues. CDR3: CASSKPRWETGGRYEQYF. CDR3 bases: TGTGCCAGCAGCAAGCCCCGGTGGGAGACAGGGGGCAGGTACGAGCAGTACTTC.

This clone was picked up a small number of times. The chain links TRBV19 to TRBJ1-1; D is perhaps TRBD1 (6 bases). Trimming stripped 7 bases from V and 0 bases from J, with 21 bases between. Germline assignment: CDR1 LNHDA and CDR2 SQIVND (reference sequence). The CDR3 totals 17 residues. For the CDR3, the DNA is TGTGCCAGTACCCACCAAGGGGGGGGCATTGTGAACACTGAAGCTTTCTTT. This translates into CASTHQGGGIVNTEAFF.

DNA of the CDR3: TGTGCCAGCAGTTTAAAGGGCTATCGGCGGGAGGGCCAGTACAATGAGCAGTTCTTC. It specifies CASSLKGYRREGQYNEQFF. V and J are TRBV27 and TRBJ2-1; the match to TRBD2 covers 9 bases. The CDR3 covers 19 residues. After removal of 2 bases from V and 4 bases from J, the junction contained 15 bases not matched to a gene. Looked up from germline, CDR1 is MNHEY and CDR2 is SMNVEV (reference sequence).

The CDR3 loop is CASSVALRDRGEETQYF. CDR3 coding DNA: TGTGCCAGCAGCGTAGCCCTGAGGGACAGGGGGGAAGAGACCCAGTACTTC. The chain employs TRBV9 and TRBJ2-5; 11 positions match TRBD1. Germline-derived CDR1 and CDR2 are SGDLS and YYNGEE. The CDR3 length is 17 residues. The V and J ends lost 0 bases and 3 bases, in that order; junction bases with no gene match: 7.

The CDR3 nucleotides are TGTGCCAGCAGTTTATATCAGCAGGGGAGCTACGAGCAGTACTTC. It codes for CASSLYQQGSYEQYF. The rearrangement uses TRBV27 and TRBJ2-7, with D possibly matching TRBD1 (6 bases). The CDR3 runs 15 residues. V was cut by 1 base and J by 3 bases, with 13 bases left in between. The germline V gene encodes CDR1 MNHEY and CDR2 SMNVEV (reference sequence).

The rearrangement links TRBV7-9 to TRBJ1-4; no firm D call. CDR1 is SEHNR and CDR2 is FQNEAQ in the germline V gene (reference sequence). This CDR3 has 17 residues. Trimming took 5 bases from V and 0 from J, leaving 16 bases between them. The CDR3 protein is CASSQLRRGTTNEKLFF. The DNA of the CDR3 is TGTGCCAGCAGCCAGTTGAGGCGCGGGACAACTAATGAAAAACTGTTTTTT.

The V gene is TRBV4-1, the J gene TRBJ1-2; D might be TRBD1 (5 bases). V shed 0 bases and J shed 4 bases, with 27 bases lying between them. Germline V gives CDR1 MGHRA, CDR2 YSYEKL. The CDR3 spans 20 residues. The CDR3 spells CASSQDPGGGSSSLSYGYTF. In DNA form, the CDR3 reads TGCGCCAGCAGCCAAGATCCCGGCGGGGGATCCTCCTCATTGTCCTATGGCTACACCTTC.

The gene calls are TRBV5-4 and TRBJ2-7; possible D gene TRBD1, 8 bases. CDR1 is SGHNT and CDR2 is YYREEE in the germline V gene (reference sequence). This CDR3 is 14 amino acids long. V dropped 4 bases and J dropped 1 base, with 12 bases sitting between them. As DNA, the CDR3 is TGTGCCAGCAGCCCACAGGGGGGGTCCTACGAGCAGTACTTC. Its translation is CASSPQGGSYEQYF.

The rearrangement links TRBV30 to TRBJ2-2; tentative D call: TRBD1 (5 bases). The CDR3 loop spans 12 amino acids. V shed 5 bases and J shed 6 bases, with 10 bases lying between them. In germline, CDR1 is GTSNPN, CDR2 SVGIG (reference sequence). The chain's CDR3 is CAWAQGSGELFF. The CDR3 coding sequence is TGTGCCTGGGCGCAGGGCTCCGGGGAGCTGTTTTTT.

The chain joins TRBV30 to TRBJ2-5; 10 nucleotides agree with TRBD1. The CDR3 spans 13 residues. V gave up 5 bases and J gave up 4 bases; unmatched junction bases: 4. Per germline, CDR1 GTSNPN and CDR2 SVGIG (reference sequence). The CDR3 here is CAWRDRGRETQYF. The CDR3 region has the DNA TGTGCCTGGCGAGACAGGGGGCGAGAGACCCAGTACTTC.

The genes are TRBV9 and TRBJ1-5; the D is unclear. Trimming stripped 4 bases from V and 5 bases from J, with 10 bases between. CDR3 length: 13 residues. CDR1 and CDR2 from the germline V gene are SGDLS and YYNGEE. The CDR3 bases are TGTGCCAGCAGCCCTTCCCCCGATCAGCCCCAGCATTTT. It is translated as CASSPSPDQPQHF.

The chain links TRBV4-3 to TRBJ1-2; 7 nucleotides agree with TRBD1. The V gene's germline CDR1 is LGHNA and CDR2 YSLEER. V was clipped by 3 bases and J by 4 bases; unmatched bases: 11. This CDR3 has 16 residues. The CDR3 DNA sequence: TGCGCCAGCAGCCAGAGGACAGGAGAGGGATCCTATGGCTACACCTTC. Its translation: CASSQRTGEGSYGYTF.

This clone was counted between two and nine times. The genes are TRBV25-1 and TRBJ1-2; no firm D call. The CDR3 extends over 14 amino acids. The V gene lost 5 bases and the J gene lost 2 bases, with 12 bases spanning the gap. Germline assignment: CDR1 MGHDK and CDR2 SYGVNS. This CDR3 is CASSPREKNYGYTF. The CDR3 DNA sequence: TGTGCCAGCAGTCCCCGGGAGAAAAACTATGGCTACACCTTC.

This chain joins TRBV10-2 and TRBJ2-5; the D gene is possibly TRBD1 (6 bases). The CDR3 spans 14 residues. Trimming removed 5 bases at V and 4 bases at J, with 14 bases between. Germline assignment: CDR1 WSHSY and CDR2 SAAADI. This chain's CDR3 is CASSRGTHPETQYF. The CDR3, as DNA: TGCGCCAGCAGTAGGGGGACCCACCCAGAGACCCAGTACTTC.

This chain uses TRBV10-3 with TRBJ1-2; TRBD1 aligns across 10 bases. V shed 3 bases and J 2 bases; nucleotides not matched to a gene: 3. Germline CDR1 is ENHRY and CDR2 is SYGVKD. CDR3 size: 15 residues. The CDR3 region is CAISDPGQGNYGYTF. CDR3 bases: TGTGCCATCAGTGATCCGGGACAGGGGAACTATGGCTACACCTTC.

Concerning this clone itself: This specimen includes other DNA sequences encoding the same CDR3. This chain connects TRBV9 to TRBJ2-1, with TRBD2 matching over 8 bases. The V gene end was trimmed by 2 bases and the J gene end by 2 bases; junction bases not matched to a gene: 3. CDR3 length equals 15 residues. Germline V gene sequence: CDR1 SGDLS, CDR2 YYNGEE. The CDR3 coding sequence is TGTGCCAGCAGCGTGGGTAGCGGGGCCTACAATGAGCAGTTCTTC. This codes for CASSVGSGAYNEQFF.

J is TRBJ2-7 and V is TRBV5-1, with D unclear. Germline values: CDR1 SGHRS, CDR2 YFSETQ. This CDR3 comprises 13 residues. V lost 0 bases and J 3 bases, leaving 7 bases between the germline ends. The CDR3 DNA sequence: TGCGCCAGCAGCTTGGCCGGGTTCTACGAGCAGTACTTC. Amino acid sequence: CASSLAGFYEQYF.